This T cell receptor beta chain was retrieved from a study of T cells in Graves' hyperthyroidism and ophthalmopathy. Researchers amplified the TCR beta CDR3 regions from RNA transcripts. HTBI primers were employed in a first-round RT-PCR of the TCR CDR3. TCRdb used MiXCR to reprocess the multiplex PCR reads, holding one entry per CDR3 protein. The table shows about 570,000 distinct CDR3 sequences, with 46% occurring only once. Germline V gene data show CDR1 as SGHRS and CDR2 as YFSETQ. The CDR3 length is 13 residues. The trim removed 2 bases at V and 7 bases at J, leaving 2 bases unmatched. The clonotype originates from an adult woman with Graves' disease, either hyperthyroidism or ophthalmopathy (not recorded which). This chain uses TRBV5-1 with TRBJ2-1; 8 nucleotides match TRBD1. Material: peripheral blood or thyroid tissue (not recorded which). The CDR3 DNA reads as TGCGCCAGCAGCTTAACAGGGGGGAATGAGCAGTTCTTC. Protein sequence: CASSLTGGNEQFF. The variable domain in full, completed from reference TRBV5-1 and TRBJ2-1, reads KAGVTQTPRYLIKTRGQQVTLSCSPISGHRSVSWYQQTPGQGLQFLFEYFSETQRNKGNFPGRFSGRQFSNSRSEMNVSTLELGDSALYLCASSLTGGNEQFFGPGTRLTVL.